This T cell receptor (beta chain) was retrieved from a study of monozygotic twins with inflammatory bowel disease (dated by TCRdb to about 2019). About the study as a whole: A total of roughly 28 monozygotic twin pairs were included in the full study, comprising nine German pairs (four IBD-concordant, five IBD-discordant) and 19 IBD-discordant Danish pairs. Disease-associated traits were sought mainly through comparisons between IBD patients and their genetically identical healthy co-twins within discordant pairs. Each individual had, on average, about 151 000 unique TCRalpha sequences and 181 000 unique TCRbeta sequences available for analysis. Overall results and qualifications from the work: Distinction between different T cell subtypes could not be achieved in the analysis. IBD patients had lower TCRbeta repertoire diversity, measured by the inverse Simpson index, than their healthy co-twins. Background noise and inter-individual variability may have been introduced into the repertoires by the differing immunosuppressive treatments among patients. The results gave no support for a single strong signal or clonotype linked to IBD. Fewer clonotypes were shared with other individuals by IBD patients than by healthy twins, most markedly in patients showing signs of disease activity. No difference in repertoire similarity was observed between concordant and discordant twins, possibly owing to limited statistical power.

Concerning this clonotype: The antigen it binds to is not known.

From each donor, a roughly 2.5 ml peripheral blood sample was drawn into PAXgene tubes and stored at -80 degrees C. Total RNA was isolated from whole blood with the PAXgene blood miRNA kit on an automated QIAcube, without T cell sorting. Peripheral blood from monozygotic twin pairs who were concordant or discordant for inflammatory bowel disease underwent deep TCRalpha and TCRbeta repertoire profiling using unique molecular barcoding. Smoking habits were recorded for all twin pairs, and each individual was classified as a current, former or never smoker. Library method: 5' RACE. Each TCR library was prepared from about 3,300 ng of total RNA. cDNA was synthesized with SMARTScribe reverse transcriptase in eight separate reactions per sample. During cDNA synthesis, template switching was used to introduce unique molecular identifiers that contained a 6-nucleotide sample barcode. Amplification of TCRalpha and TCRbeta cDNA involved two nested PCRs of 16 and 9 cycles, and each PCR was followed by bead purification. Before amplification, the cDNA was treated with uracil DNA-glycosylase and purified using the QIAquick PCR purification kit. In the second PCR, Illumina TruSeq-compatible adapters and sample-specific barcodes were added. Library quality and concentration were checked on TapeStation and Qubit, and libraries were pooled at roughly 5.1 ng each. Sequencing of the pooled libraries was done on an Illumina HiSeq2500 single-index Rapid Run using custom sequencing primers and 2 x 100 bp reads. Per the authors' processing: UMI-based consensus assembly with MiGEC version 1.2.6 was used to correct PCR and sequencing errors. MiXCR version 2.1.1 was used for V(D)J alignment, clonotype assembly and CDR3 extraction. Normalisation of gene usage, clonotype sharing and MAIT/NKT TCR abundance was achieved by analysing the top 1000, 10 000 and 20 000 clonotypes per sample. Diversity was computed as the inverse Simpson index with the vegan R package after downsampling to 27 000 UMIs. Statistical testing used paired Mann-Whitney U tests on the discordant twin pairs and applied Benjamini-Hochberg correction for multiple testing. TCRdb reanalyzed the reads, keeping one entry per CDR3 protein sequence and omitting DNA. The V and J calls follow TCRdb's processing rather than the paper's. This sample's table has entries for about 43,000 distinct CDR3 sequences. The top ten clones comprise roughly 4.8% of the sample.

Including the terminal cysteine and phenylalanine, the CDR3 comprises 13 residues. No DNA was logged. The receptor was derived from a human donor with ulcerative colitis or Crohn's disease, or a healthy co-twin of an affected twin (not recorded which). Sequenced: blood. The rearrangement joined TRBV12-3 or TRBV12-4 to TRBJ1-5. For the CDR3, the sequence is CASSSQVDQPQHF.